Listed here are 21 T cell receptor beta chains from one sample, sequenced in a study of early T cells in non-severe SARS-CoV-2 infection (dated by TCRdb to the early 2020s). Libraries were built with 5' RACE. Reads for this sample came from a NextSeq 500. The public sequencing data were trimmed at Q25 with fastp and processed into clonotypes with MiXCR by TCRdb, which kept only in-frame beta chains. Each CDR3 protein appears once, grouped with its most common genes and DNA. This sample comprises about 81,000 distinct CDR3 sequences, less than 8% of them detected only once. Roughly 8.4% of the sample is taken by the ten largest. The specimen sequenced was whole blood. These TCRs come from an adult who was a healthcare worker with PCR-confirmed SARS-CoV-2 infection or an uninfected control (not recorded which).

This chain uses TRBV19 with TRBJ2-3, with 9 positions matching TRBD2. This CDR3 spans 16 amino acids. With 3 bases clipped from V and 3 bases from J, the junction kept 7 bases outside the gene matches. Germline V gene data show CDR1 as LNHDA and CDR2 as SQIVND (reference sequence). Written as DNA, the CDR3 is TGTGCCAGTAGTATCCGTAGCGGGAGAGGTACAGATACGCAGTATTTT. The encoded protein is CASSIRSGRGTDTQYF.

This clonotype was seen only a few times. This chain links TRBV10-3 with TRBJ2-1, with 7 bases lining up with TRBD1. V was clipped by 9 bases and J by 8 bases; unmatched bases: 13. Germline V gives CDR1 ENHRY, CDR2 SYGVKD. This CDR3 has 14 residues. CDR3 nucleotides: TGTGCCATTCAACTCGGACAGGCTGGCGATGAGCAGTTCTTC. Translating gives CAIQLGQAGDEQFF.

CDR3 loop: CASSLGYEQFF. The CDR3 DNA reads TGTGCCAGCAGTTTAGGGTATGAGCAGTTCTTC. The rearrangement joins TRBV6-1 to TRBJ2-1; D gene ambiguous. The V end lost 5 bases, the J end lost 8 bases, and 7 bases lay between the germline ends. CDR3 length: 11 amino acids. The germline CDR1 and CDR2 sequences are MNHNS and SASEGT.

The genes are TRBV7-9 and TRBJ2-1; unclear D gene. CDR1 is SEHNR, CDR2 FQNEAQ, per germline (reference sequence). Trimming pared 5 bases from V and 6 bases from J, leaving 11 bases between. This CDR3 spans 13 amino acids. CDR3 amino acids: CASSATGPNEQFF. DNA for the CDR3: TGTGCCAGCAGCGCCACTGGGCCCAATGAGCAGTTCTTC.

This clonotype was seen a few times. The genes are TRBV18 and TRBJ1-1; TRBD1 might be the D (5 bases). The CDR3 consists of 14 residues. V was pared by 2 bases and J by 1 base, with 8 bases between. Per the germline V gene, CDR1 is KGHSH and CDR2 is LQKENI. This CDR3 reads CASSPGGPNTEAFF. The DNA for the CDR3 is TGTGCCAGCTCACCAGGGGGTCCGAACACTGAAGCTTTCTTT. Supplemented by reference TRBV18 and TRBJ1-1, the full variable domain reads NAGVMQNPRHLVRRRGQEARLRCSPMKGHSHVYWYRQLPEEGLKFMVYLQKENIIDESGMPKERFSAEFPKEGPSILRIQQVVRGDSAAYFCASSPGGPNTEAFFGQGTRLTVV.

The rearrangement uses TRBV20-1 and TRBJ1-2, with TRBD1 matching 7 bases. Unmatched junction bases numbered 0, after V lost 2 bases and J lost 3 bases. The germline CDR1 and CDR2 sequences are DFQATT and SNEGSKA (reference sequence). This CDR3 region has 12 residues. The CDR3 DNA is TGCAGTGCTAGACAGGGGGACTATGGCTACACCTTC. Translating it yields CSARQGDYGYTF.

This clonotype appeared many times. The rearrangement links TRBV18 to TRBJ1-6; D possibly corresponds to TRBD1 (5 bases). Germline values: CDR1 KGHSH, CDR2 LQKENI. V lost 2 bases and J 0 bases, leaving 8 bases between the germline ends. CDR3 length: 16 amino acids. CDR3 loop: CASSPVGPSYNSPLHF. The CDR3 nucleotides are TGTGCCAGCTCACCAGTGGGGCCCTCCTATAATTCACCCCTCCACTTT.

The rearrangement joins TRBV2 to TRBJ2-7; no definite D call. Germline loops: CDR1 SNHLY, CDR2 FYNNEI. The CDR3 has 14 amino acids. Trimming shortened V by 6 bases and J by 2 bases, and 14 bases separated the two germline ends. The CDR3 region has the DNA TGTGCCAGCAGGAGGACCTCTTCGACCTACGAGCAGTACTTC. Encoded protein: CASRRTSSTYEQYF.

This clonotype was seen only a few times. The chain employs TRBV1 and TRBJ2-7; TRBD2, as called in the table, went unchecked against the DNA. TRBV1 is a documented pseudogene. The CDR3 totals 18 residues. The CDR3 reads CTSSPPGTSGPEGYEQYF. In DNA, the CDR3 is TGCACCAGCAGCCCCCCCGGGACTAGCGGACCGGAGGGTTACGAGCAGTACTTC.

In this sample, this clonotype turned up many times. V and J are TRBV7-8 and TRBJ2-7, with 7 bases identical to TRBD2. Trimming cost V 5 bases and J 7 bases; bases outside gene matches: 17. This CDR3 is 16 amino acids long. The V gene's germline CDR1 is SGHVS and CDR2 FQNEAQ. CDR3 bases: TGTGCCAGCAGCGCCTCTTCCGGGACTACAACGCGGGAGCAGTACTTC. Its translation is CASSASSGTTTREQYF.

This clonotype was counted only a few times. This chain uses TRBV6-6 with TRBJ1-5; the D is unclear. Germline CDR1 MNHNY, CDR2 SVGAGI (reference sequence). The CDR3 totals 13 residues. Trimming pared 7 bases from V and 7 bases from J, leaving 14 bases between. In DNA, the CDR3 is TGTGCCAGCACTGCTAGGGCCCGACAGCCCCAGCATTTT. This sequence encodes CASTARARQPQHF.

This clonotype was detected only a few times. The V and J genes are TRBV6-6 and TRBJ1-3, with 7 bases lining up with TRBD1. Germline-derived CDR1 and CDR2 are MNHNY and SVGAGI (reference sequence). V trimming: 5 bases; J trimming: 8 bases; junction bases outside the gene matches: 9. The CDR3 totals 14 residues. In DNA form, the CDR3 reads TGTGCCAGCAGTGACCGAAACAGGGGCCACACCATATATTTT. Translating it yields CASSDRNRGHTIYF.

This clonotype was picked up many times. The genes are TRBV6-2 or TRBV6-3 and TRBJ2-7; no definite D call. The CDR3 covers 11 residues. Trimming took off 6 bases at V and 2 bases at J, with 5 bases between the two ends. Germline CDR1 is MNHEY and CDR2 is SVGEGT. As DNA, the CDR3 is TGTGCCAGCAGGAAGGCCTACGAGCAGTACTTC. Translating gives CASRKAYEQYF.

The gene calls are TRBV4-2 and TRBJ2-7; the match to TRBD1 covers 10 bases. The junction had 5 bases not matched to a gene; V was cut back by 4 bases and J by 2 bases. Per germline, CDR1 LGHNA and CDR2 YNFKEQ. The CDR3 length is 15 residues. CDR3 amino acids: CASSPGQGSAYEQYF. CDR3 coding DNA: TGTGCCAGCAGCCCGGGACAGGGGTCAGCCTACGAGCAGTACTTC.

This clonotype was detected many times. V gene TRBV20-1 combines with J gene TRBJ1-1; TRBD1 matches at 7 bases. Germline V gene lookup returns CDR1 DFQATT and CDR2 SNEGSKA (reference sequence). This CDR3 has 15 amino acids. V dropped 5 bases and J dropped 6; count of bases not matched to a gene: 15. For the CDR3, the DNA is TGCAGTGCTCAGAAGTACGGGACAGATCAGTCTGAAGCTTTCTTT. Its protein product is CSAQKYGTDQSEAFF.

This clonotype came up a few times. As DNA, the CDR3 is TGTGCCAGCAGCAAAGAGACAGGGTCCGAGCAGTACTTC. This codes for CASSKETGSEQYF. V and J are TRBV11-2 and TRBJ2-7, with 7 bases identical to TRBD1. The V gene's germline CDR1 is SGHAT and CDR2 FQNNGV. Trimming took 5 bases from V and 6 from J; bases not matched to a gene: 7. The CDR3 loop spans 13 amino acids.

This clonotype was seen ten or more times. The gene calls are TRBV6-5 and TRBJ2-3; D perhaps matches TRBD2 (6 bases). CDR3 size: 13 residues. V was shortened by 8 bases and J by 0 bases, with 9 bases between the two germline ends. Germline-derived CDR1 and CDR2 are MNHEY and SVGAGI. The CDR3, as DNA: TGTGCCAGCTTAGCGGCTAGCACAGATACGCAGTATTTT. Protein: CASLAASTDTQYF.

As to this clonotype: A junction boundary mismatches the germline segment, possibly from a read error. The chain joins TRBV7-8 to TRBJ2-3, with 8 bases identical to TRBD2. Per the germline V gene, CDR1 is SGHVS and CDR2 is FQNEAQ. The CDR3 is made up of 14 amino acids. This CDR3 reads CVSSEAGATDTQYF. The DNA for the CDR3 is TGTGTCAGCAGCGAAGCGGGAGCCACAGATACGCAGTATTTT.

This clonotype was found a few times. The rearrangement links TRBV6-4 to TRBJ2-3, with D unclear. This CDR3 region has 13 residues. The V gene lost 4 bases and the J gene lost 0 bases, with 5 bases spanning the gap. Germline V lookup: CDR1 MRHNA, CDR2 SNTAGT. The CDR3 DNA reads TGTGCCAGCAGTGTGACCAGCACAGATACGCAGTATTTT. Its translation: CASSVTSTDTQYF.

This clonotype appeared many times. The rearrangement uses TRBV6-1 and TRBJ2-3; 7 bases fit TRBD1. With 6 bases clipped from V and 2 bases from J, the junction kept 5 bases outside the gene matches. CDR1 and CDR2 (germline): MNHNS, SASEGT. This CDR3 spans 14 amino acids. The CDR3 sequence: CASRMDRTTDTQYF. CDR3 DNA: TGTGCCAGCAGGATGGACAGGACCACAGATACGCAGTATTTT.

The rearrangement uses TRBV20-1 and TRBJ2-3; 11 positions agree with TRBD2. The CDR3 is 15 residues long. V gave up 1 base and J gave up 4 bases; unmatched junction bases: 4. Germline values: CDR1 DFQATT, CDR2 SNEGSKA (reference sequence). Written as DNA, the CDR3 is TGCAGTGCTAGAGTAGCGGGGGGGCCTGCAGATACGCAGTATTTT. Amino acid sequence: CSARVAGGPADTQYF.